A single sample gave rise to the 25 T cell receptor beta chains below, sequenced in a study of blood T cell repertoires in COVID-19. Sequencing used immunoSEQ multiplex PCR; TCRdb keeps in-frame clones, though not all of them. The data hold tens of thousands of clones, with 70% to 75% observed a single time. The sequencing input was peripheral blood. These receptors came from a woman aged 65 to 85 with acute or convalescent COVID-19.

The V call is TRBV29-1, the J call TRBJ1-2, with TRBD1 identical over 8 bases. The CDR3 loop spans 20 amino acids. Germline trimming cut 2 bases from V and 1 base from J; bases unmatched to any gene: 21. Germline V gene sequence: CDR1 SQVTM, CDR2 ANQGSEA. The CDR3 DNA follows: TGCAGCGTTGAATCAGGGGGCGGTTGGGGCGACCCTACGATTAACTATGGCTACACCTTC. It specifies CSVESGGGWGDPTINYGYTF. Full variable domain (outside the CDR3, taken from reference TRBV29-1 and TRBJ1-2): SAVISQKPSRDICQRGTSLTIQCQVDSQVTMMFWYRQQPGQSLTLIATANQGSEATYESGFVIDKFPISRPNLTFSTLTVSNMSPEDSSIYLCSVESGGGWGDPTINYGYTFGSGTRLTVV.

The V and J genes are TRBV14 and TRBJ1-2; TRBD1 matches at 8 bases. Germline V gene lookup returns CDR1 SGHDN and CDR2 FVKESK. The CDR3 contains 16 residues. V trimming: 3 bases; J trimming: 4 bases; junction bases outside the gene matches: 10. CDR3 bases: TGTGCCAGCAGCCATGGGGGGCCAGGGGGCGCCTATGGCTACACCTTC. It translates to CASSHGGPGGAYGYTF.

The chain is built from TRBV5-1 and TRBJ2-5, with 8 bases aligning to TRBD1. CDR1 is SGHRS, CDR2 YFSETQ, per germline. J gave up 3 bases and V 0 bases, and 1 base lay outside the gene matches. The CDR3 runs to 14 residues. The CDR3 DNA sequence: TGCGCCAGCAGCTTGGGACAGGGGAAAGAGACCCAGTACTTC. Protein product: CASSLGQGKETQYF.

The V call is TRBV14, the J call TRBJ2-6; TRBD1 matches at 8 bases. Germline loops: CDR1 SGHDN, CDR2 FVKESK. The V segment lost 3 bases and the J segment 3 bases; nucleotides outside the gene matches: 4. This CDR3 has 16 amino acids. The CDR3 DNA is TGTGCCAGCAGCCATCAGGGGGCGCTTGGGGCCAACGTCCTGACTTTC. Its protein is CASSHQGALGANVLTF. The full variable domain, with the rest looked up from reference TRBV14 and TRBJ2-6, is EAGVTQFPSHSVIEKGQTVTLRCDPISGHDNLYWYRRVMGKEIKFLLHFVKESKQDESGMPNNRFLAERTGGTYSTLKVQPAELEDSGVYFCASSHQGALGANVLTFGAGSRLTVL.

Only a few counts were recorded for this clone. This sequence joins TRBV5-1 and TRBJ1-1, with 8 bases that match TRBD1. CDR1 is SGHRS and CDR2 is YFSETQ in the germline V gene. J lost 4 bases, V lost 2 bases, and 4 bases had no gene match. The CDR3 runs to 14 residues. In DNA form, the CDR3 reads TGCGCCAGCAGCTTATACAGGGGGGGCACTGAAGCTTTCTTT. Translated, it gives CASSLYRGGTEAFF.

The rearrangement joins TRBV3-1 (or the pseudogene TRBV3-2) to TRBJ1-1, with 8 nucleotides matching TRBD1. Germline loops: CDR1 LGHDT, CDR2 YNNKEL (reference sequence). This CDR3 comprises 14 residues. V dropped 2 bases and J dropped 4; count of bases not matched to a gene: 3. In nucleotides, the CDR3 is TGTGCCAGCAGCCAATTTACAGGGGGCACTGAAGCTTTCTTT. Amino acid sequence: CASSQFTGGTEAFF.

The V and J genes are TRBV2 and TRBJ2-2; possible D gene TRBD1, 5 bases. The germline V gene encodes CDR1 SNHLY and CDR2 FYNNEI. This CDR3 contains 17 residues. Deletions cut 5 bases from V and 7 bases from J, with 23 bases between. The CDR3 bases are TGTGCCAGCAGTCCTATAGGTCGGGTGACAGTTGGCGGGGAGCTGTTTTTT. Translated, it gives CASSPIGRVTVGGELFF.

In its sample, this clone was seen a few times. The gene calls are TRBV3-1 (or the pseudogene TRBV3-2) and TRBJ2-4; D uncertain. V was clipped by 7 bases and J by 6 bases, with 7 bases between them. CDR3 size: 11 residues. Germline V gives CDR1 LGHDT, CDR2 YNNKEL (reference sequence). CDR3 bases: TGTGCCAGCAAGCATAGAAACATTCAGTACTTC. Translated: CASKHRNIQYF.

This clone was seen only a few times. V gene TRBV6-4 combines with J gene TRBJ1-2, with D perhaps matching TRBD1 (6 bases). CDR1 is MRHNA and CDR2 is SNTAGT in the germline V gene. Between the trimmed V and J ends, which lost 6 bases and 8 bases, there was a span of 13 bases. The CDR3 has 12 residues. The CDR3 region has the DNA TGTGCCAGCAGCCAAACAGGGTCGGGCTACACCTTC. As protein: CASSQTGSGYTF.

This clone was seen a handful of times. V and J are TRBV4-1 and TRBJ2-3; D is uncertain. Germline assignment: CDR1 MGHRA and CDR2 YSYEKL. Trimming shortened V by 1 base and J by 7 bases, and 12 bases separated the two germline ends. This CDR3 comprises 14 residues. CDR3 DNA sequence: TGCGCCAGCAGCCAAGGAAAGAGTTTATATACGCAGTATTTT. Protein product: CASSQGKSLYTQYF.

This chain links TRBV27 with TRBJ2-1, with 10 bases fitting TRBD2. With 4 bases clipped from V and 10 bases from J, the junction kept 16 bases outside the gene matches. Germline CDR1 is MNHEY and CDR2 is SMNVEV (reference sequence). This CDR3 is 17 amino acids long. CDR3: CASSWSPSGGALGEQFF. The CDR3 DNA follows: TGTGCCAGCAGTTGGAGTCCGAGCGGGGGGGCTTTAGGAGAGCAGTTCTTC.

This chain's CDR3 is CASSQGQGDGYTF. CDR3 DNA sequence: TGCGCCAGCAGCCAAGGACAGGGCGATGGCTACACCTTC. The rearrangement links TRBV5-1 to TRBJ1-2; 8 nucleotides agree with TRBD1. This CDR3 has 13 amino acids. V was pared by 4 bases and J by 6 bases, with 5 bases of the junction left unmatched. Germline CDR1 and CDR2: SGHRS and YFSETQ.

V is TRBV7-3 and J is TRBJ2-3; the match to TRBD2 covers 10 bases. The V and J ends lost 2 bases and 6 bases, in that order; junction bases with no gene match: 5. This CDR3 region has 15 residues. CDR1 SGHTA and CDR2 FQGTGA come from the germline V gene. Here the CDR3 reads CASSLSAGGLDTQYF. The CDR3 DNA sequence: TGTGCCAGCAGCTTATCAGCGGGGGGGTTGGATACGCAGTATTTT.

The rearrangement links TRBV9 to TRBJ2-5; 7 bases map to TRBD1. From germline, CDR1 is SGDLS and CDR2 YYNGEE. V lost 4 bases, J lost 0 bases, and 12 bases stayed unmatched. CDR3 length: 17 residues. The CDR3 bases are TGTGCCAGCAGCCCTACAGGGGCCAGACGATACCAAGAGACCCAGTACTTC. It translates to CASSPTGARRYQETQYF.

This clone has more than one count but fewer than ten. The genes are TRBV12-3 or TRBV12-4 and TRBJ1-5, with a weak D call TRBD1 (5 bases). With 1 base removed from V and 5 bases from J, the gap between germline ends came to 6 bases. This CDR3 has 13 residues. The CDR3 DNA reads as TGTGCCAGCAGTTTAGGGGGGGATCAGCCCCAGCATTTT. Translated: CASSLGGDQPQHF.

The chain employs TRBV27 and TRBJ1-1; tentative D call: TRBD1 (6 bases). Trimming took off 7 bases at V and 2 bases at J, with 29 bases between the two ends. The CDR3 is 19 amino acids. CDR1 is MNHEY, CDR2 SMNVEV, per germline (reference sequence). The CDR3 nucleotides read TGTGCCAGCACCCCCGTAAAGATCATAGGACAGTATAAAAACACTGAAGCTTTCTTT. It translates to CASTPVKIIGQYKNTEAFF.

As DNA, the CDR3 is TGTGCCAGCAGCCCCGGGACAGGGAGAGGGGGTGGGAAATCACCCCTCCACTTT. Its protein product is CASSPGTGRGGGKSPLHF. This chain uses TRBV5-4 with TRBJ1-6; TRBD1 matches 9 bases. V lost 4 bases to trimming and J lost 10 bases; unmatched junction nucleotides: 18. The CDR3 has 18 residues. Germline-derived CDR1 and CDR2 are SGHNT and YYREEE (reference sequence).

The rearrangement uses TRBV5-1 and TRBJ1-6, with 11 bases lining up with TRBD1. Looked up from germline, CDR1 is SGHRS and CDR2 is YFSETQ. The CDR3 covers 15 residues. V trimming: 0 bases; J trimming: 9 bases; junction bases outside the gene matches: 2. In nucleotides, the CDR3 is TGCGCCAGCAGCTTGGGGGGACAGGGGGTTTCACCCCTCCACTTT. It specifies CASSLGGQGVSPLHF.

The chain carries TRBV7-9 and TRBJ1-4, with 7 positions matching TRBD1. J gave up 3 bases and V 3 bases, and 4 bases lay outside the gene matches. Germline CDR1 is SEHNR and CDR2 is FQNEAQ (reference sequence). This CDR3 region has 15 residues. This chain's CDR3 is CASSLGTGANEKLFF. The CDR3 bases are TGTGCCAGCAGCTTGGGAACAGGGGCTAATGAAAAACTGTTTTTT.

CDR3 nucleotide sequence: TGTGCCTGGAGTCTGGGTTCTAGCAATGAGCAGTTCTTC. Translating it yields CAWSLGSSNEQFF. The chain joins TRBV30 to TRBJ2-1; no clear D. The CDR3 is made up of 13 amino acids. CDR1 and CDR2 (germline): GTSNPN, SVGIG (reference sequence). V lost 2 bases and J lost 6, with 11 bases in between.

The chain carries TRBV6-1 and TRBJ1-6; 7 bases match TRBD1. V was clipped by 3 bases and J by 10 bases; unmatched bases: 3. The CDR3 is made up of 13 amino acids. Germline CDR1 and CDR2: MNHNS and SASEGT. For the CDR3, the DNA is TGTGCCAGCAGTGACAGGGACAGATCACCCCTCCACTTT. Protein: CASSDRDRSPLHF.

The gene calls are TRBV27 and TRBJ2-2; D gene uncertain. CDR1 is MNHEY, CDR2 SMNVEV, per germline (reference sequence). The CDR3 contains 13 residues. Trimming cost V 4 bases and J 8 bases, with 11 bases left between them. CDR3: CASSSTYGGELFF. The CDR3 DNA reads TGTGCCAGCAGTTCAACGTACGGTGGGGAGCTGTTTTTT.

The chain has TRBV6-5 and TRBJ1-1; D unclear. The CDR3 spans 13 residues. V lost 6 bases and J lost 2, with 10 bases in between. Per germline, CDR1 MNHEY and CDR2 SVGAGI. The CDR3 sequence is CASSPSGNTEAFF. The CDR3 DNA reads TGTGCCAGCAGCCCCTCGGGTAACACTGAAGCTTTCTTT.

The chain joins TRBV11-3 to TRBJ1-3, with D uncertain. Germline V gives CDR1 SGHNT, CDR2 YENEEA. The CDR3 is 15 amino acids. Trimming took off 2 bases at V and 0 bases at J, with 8 bases between the two ends. CDR3: CASSLRGSSGNTIYF. The CDR3 coding sequence is TGTGCCAGCAGCTTACGCGGAAGCTCTGGAAACACCATATATTTT.

This sequence joins TRBV7-8 and TRBJ1-2; D remains unclear. Germline V CDR1 and CDR2: SGHVS, FQNEAQ. Trimming took off 2 bases at V and 5 bases at J, with 15 bases between the two ends. The CDR3 has 15 residues. CDR3 in DNA: TGTGCCAGCAGCTTACTGGGCAGCGGATGGTATGGCTACACCTTC. Translating gives CASSLLGSGWYGYTF. Full variable domain (remainder filled in from reference TRBV7-8 and TRBJ1-2): GAGVSQSPRYKVAKRGQDVALRCDPISGHVSLFWYQQALGQGPEFLTYFQNEAQLDKSGLPSDRFFAERPEGSVSTLKIQRTQQEDSAVYLCASSLLGSGWYGYTFGSGTRLTVV.